This T cell receptor (beta chain) was recovered during a study of T cell changes during pregnancy in multiple sclerosis (dated by TCRdb to between 2018 and 2020). For context, the study as a whole: The study looked at changes in the T cell repertoire across pregnancy in women with multiple sclerosis.

The method was the immunoSEQ multiplex PCR assay. Entries here come from immuneACCESS through TCRdb and include only in-frame sequences with V and J called. Some clones fail to appear in such tables; in the studies checked, an unresolved V gene covers under half of the shortfall, and the cause of the remainder is unknown. For this sample there are 55,000 to 75,000 clones; roughly 89% appear just once. The ten top clones hold 2% to 2.5% of the sample. The germline ends are 5 bases apart after V is trimmed by 5 bases and J by 1 base. The CDR3 holds 11 amino acids from the cysteine to the phenylalanine. The DNA shown is the 33-base CDR3, in frame from base 1. CDR1 is given as SQVTM and CDR2 as ANQGSEA, both from the germline V gene. On this clone itself: The target of this receptor is not known. It has no much larger one-base neighbor in the sample; base qualities were not kept.

The clonotype originates from a female donor in good health, enrolled as a control in a pregnancy study. Sequences were derived from peripheral blood, sampled in the third trimester of pregnancy. The chain is encoded by TRBV29-1 joined to TRBJ1-1, with no confidently assigned D gene. CDR3 region: CSVYSNTEAFF. The sequence in DNA is TGCAGCGTTTACTCGAACACTGAAGCTTTCTTT.